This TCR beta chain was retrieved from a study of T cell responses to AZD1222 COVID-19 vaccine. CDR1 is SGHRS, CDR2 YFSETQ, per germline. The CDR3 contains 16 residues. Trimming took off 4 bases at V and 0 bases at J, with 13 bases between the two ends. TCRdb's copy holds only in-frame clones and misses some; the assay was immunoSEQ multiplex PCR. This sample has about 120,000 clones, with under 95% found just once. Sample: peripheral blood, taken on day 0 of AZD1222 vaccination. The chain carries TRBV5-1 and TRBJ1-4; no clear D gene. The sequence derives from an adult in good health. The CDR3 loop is CASSLGNPSTNEKLFF. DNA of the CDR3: TGCGCCAGCAGCCTCGGCAACCCCTCAACTAATGAAAAACTGTTTTTT. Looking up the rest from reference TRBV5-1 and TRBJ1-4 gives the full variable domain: KAGVTQTPRYLIKTRGQQVTLSCSPISGHRSVSWYQQTPGQGLQFLFEYFSETQRNKGNFPGRFSGRQFSNSRSEMNVSTLELGDSALYLCASSLGNPSTNEKLFFGSGTQLSVL.